Listed below are T cell receptor beta chains from one sample, sequenced in a study of T cells in Graves' hyperthyroidism and ophthalmopathy. TCRdb called the multiplex PCR reads again in MiXCR, with one record for every CDR3 protein. The top ten hold roughly 35% of the sample, which has 250,000 to 400,000 distinct CDR3 sequences, around 13% seen once. The sample consisted of blood. The receptors come from a woman aged 40 to 49 with Graves' ophthalmopathy. Each CDR3 is given with its conserved first and last residue.

V gene,J gene,CDR3 protein
TRBV6-5,TRBJ1-2,CASSSLPFGGPRGYTF
TRBV3-1,TRBJ2-1,CASSQDPQAYNEQFF
TRBV2,TRBJ2-7,CASSGRDEQYF
TRBV19,TRBJ1-2,CASRGGQNYGYTF
TRBV27,TRBJ2-3,CASSTLGGNTDTQYF
TRBV11-2,TRBJ2-7,CASSFSVSSYEQYF
TRBV7-9,TRBJ1-5,CVSSGDWSNQPQHF
TRBV29-1,TRBJ2-5,CSVKTGFETQYF
TRBV29-1,TRBJ2-2,CSARVGDNTGELFF
TRBV29-1,TRBJ1-1,CSATKGRTAFVSAAFF
TRBV20-1,TRBJ2-4,CSALSRAKNIQYF
TRBV15,TRBJ2-2,CATSSAPRGFNTGELFF
TRBV6-1,TRBJ1-3,CGSSPGNTIYF
TRBV27,TRBJ1-6,CASSPLTGFNNSPLHF
TRBV4-1,TRBJ1-5,CASSQVLGLYSNQPQHF
TRBV6-1,TRBJ1-2,CASRPTQGSYYGYTF
TRBV12-3/TRBV12-4,TRBJ2-1,CASSLVLRSGPYNEQFF
TRBV3-1,TRBJ1-6,CASSPGPGSGPLHF
TRBV20-1,TRBJ1-6,CSARQELNSPLHF
TRBV20-1,TRBJ2-7,CSVPSGSRDEQYF
TRBV20-1,TRBJ2-7,CSARDLAGTRNEQYF
TRBV6-1,TRBJ1-2,CASSVGQTGYTF
TRBV7-9,TRBJ2-7,CASSSPFTGQPYEQYF
TRBV2,TRBJ2-1,CASSAGENEQFF
TRBV24-1,TRBJ2-2,CATSDRPTGVFTGELFF
TRBV6-1,TRBJ1-2,CADLGRQKNRSLYGYTF
TRBV6-2/TRBV6-3,TRBJ1-6,CASSPGPDSPLHF
TRBV10-3,TRBJ1-6,CAIRRQGDNSPLHF
TRBV2,TRBJ1-2,CASSSLQGGYGYTF
TRBV7-8,TRBJ2-3,CASSSGQASSTDTQYF
TRBV10-3,TRBJ2-7,CASFAGGGYEQYF
TRBV4-1,TRBJ2-1,CASSRNPTENNEQFF
TRBV5-1,TRBJ1-1,CASSLAGGLGTEAFF
TRBV20-1,TRBJ2-5,CSAQGAGGALGETQYF
TRBV7-6,TRBJ2-7,CASSFGTGAYYEQYF
TRBV11-3,TRBJ2-6,CASSPWASGANVLTF